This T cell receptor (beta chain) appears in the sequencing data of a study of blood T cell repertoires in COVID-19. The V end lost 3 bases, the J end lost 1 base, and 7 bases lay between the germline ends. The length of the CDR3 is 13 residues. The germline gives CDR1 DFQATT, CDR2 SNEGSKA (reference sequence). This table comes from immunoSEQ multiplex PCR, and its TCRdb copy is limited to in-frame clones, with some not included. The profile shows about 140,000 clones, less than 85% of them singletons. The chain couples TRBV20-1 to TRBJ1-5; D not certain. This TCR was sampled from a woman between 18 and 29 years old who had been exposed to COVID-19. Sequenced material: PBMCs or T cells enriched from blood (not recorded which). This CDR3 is CSASSGSNQPQHF. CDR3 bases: TGCAGTGCTAGTTCGGGGAGCAATCAGCCCCAGCATTTT.